Listed below are T cell receptor beta chains from one sample, sequenced in a study of blood T cells in healthy people across ages. TCRdb passed the 5' RACE reads through MiXCR, listing each CDR3 protein once. The data contain under 2 million distinct CDR3 sequences, 34% of them singletons. Sequenced material: blood. These receptors all stem from a woman aged 25 to 39 in good health. Each CDR3 is given with its conserved first and last residue. The order of the fields is V gene, J gene, D gene, clone size, CDR3 protein, CDR3 DNA. The D gene is left open where the match is weak. Only some rows state a clone size, as once, few, many or a class for expanded clones.

V: TRBV29-1; J: TRBJ2-5; D: NA; size: few; CDR3: CSVEAQTGIRETQYF; DNA: TGCAGCGTTGAGGCACAAACAGGGATTCGAGAGACCCAGTACTTC
V: TRBV7-7; J: TRBJ2-5; D: NA; size: NA; CDR3: CASSRIGGGETQYF; DNA: TGTGCCAGCAGCCGAATCGGGGGAGGTGAGACCCAGTACTTC
V: TRBV10-3; J: TRBJ2-7; D: NA; size: many; CDR3: CAISESGYEQYF; DNA: TGTGCCATCAGTGAGTCGGGTTACGAGCAGTACTTC
V: TRBV9; J: TRBJ1-1; D: NA; size: few; CDR3: CASSPDGTEAFF; DNA: TGTGCCAGCAGCCCCGATGGCACTGAAGCTTTCTTT
V: TRBV10-3; J: TRBJ1-6; D: NA; size: once; CDR3: CAIRLDSSYNSPLHF; DNA: TGTGCCATCAGATTAGACAGCTCCTATAATTCACCCCTCCACTTT
V: TRBV3-1; J: TRBJ2-7; D: NA; size: NA; CDR3: CASRPTGAPNEQYF; DNA: TGTGCCAGCAGACCTACGGGGGCGCCAAACGAGCAGTACTTC
V: TRBV9; J: TRBJ2-7; D: NA; size: many; CDR3: CASSRHGITYEQYF; DNA: TGTGCCAGCAGCCGCCACGGGATTACCTACGAGCAGTACTTC
V: TRBV29-1; J: TRBJ2-1; D: NA; size: NA; CDR3: CSADPFGRNEQFF; DNA: TGCAGCGCTGATCCGTTCGGGCGGAATGAGCAGTTCTTC
V: TRBV27; J: TRBJ2-2; D: NA; size: NA; CDR3: CASRKDVSNTGELFF; DNA: TGTGCCAGCAGGAAGGACGTATCGAACACCGGGGAGCTGTTTTTT
V: TRBV7-8; J: TRBJ2-5; D: NA; size: many; CDR3: CASSQGGSSETQYF; DNA: TGTGCCAGCAGCCAGGGGGGGTCATCAGAGACCCAGTACTTC
V: TRBV7-9; J: TRBJ2-3; D: TRBD2; size: NA; CDR3: CASSPTRISGTTDTQYF; DNA: TGTGCCAGCAGCCCGACCCGGATTAGCGGGACCACAGATACGCAGTATTTT
V: TRBV7-3; J: TRBJ2-1; D: NA; size: few; CDR3: CASSPEGRGSYNEQFF; DNA: TGTGCCAGCAGCCCCGAGGGCAGGGGCTCCTACAATGAGCAGTTCTTC
V: TRBV20-1; J: TRBJ2-1; D: NA; size: NA; CDR3: CSVSRARGLSYNEQFF; DNA: TGCAGTGTTAGTAGGGCTCGGGGGCTCTCCTACAATGAGCAGTTCTTC
V: TRBV5-5; J: TRBJ1-6; D: NA; size: NA; CDR3: CASSLAQGSPSYNSPLHF; DNA: TGTGCCAGCAGCTTGGCACAGGGAAGCCCTAGCTATAATTCACCCCTCCACTTT
V: TRBV5-6; J: TRBJ2-7; D: TRBD2; size: NA; CDR3: CASSLESSGRPYEQYF; DNA: TGTGCCAGCAGCTTGGAATCGAGCGGGAGACCCTACGAGCAGTACTTC
V: TRBV11-2; J: TRBJ1-1; D: TRBD1; size: NA; CDR3: CASSQRQGTNTEAFF; DNA: TGTGCCAGCAGCCAAAGACAGGGAACGAACACTGAAGCTTTCTTT
V: TRBV27; J: TRBJ1-1; D: NA; size: NA; CDR3: CASSLTAGPGGTEAFF; DNA: TGTGCCAGCAGTTTAACGGCAGGTCCAGGAGGCACTGAAGCTTTCTTT
V: TRBV18; J: TRBJ1-2; D: TRBD1; size: NA; CDR3: CASSPGTGDLYGYTF; DNA: TGTGCCAGCTCACCGGGGACAGGGGACCTTTATGGCTACACCTTC
V: TRBV6-4; J: TRBJ2-3; D: TRBD2; size: NA; CDR3: CASSDGTSLITDTQYF; DNA: TGTGCCAGCAGTGATGGGACTAGTCTTATTACAGATACGCAGTATTTT
V: TRBV3-1; J: TRBJ2-1; D: NA; size: many; CDR3: CASKVGINNEQFF; DNA: TGTGCCAGCAAGGTGGGGATCAACAATGAGCAGTTCTTC
V: TRBV7-3; J: TRBJ2-2; D: NA; size: NA; CDR3: CASSLTSGAVYGELFF; DNA: TGTGCCAGCAGCTTAACGTCTGGGGCCGTATACGGGGAGCTGTTTTTT
V: TRBV2; J: TRBJ2-3; D: TRBD2; size: NA; CDR3: CASSDGAGGSYTQYF; DNA: TGTGCCAGCAGTGACGGTGCGGGGGGATCGTATACGCAGTATTTT
V: TRBV10-3; J: TRBJ2-7; D: NA; size: few; CDR3: CAISSGAEKAYEQYF; DNA: TGTGCCATCAGTTCCGGGGCCGAAAAGGCCTACGAGCAGTACTTC
V: TRBV6-2/TRBV6-3; J: TRBJ2-3; D: NA; size: few; CDR3: CASSPIPGDTTDTQYF; DNA: TGTGCCAGCAGCCCTATTCCAGGGGACACCACAGATACGCAGTATTTT
V: TRBV27; J: TRBJ2-7; D: NA; size: NA; CDR3: CASSAVPRGDEQYF; DNA: TGTGCCAGCAGTGCCGTACCCAGGGGTGACGAGCAGTACTTC
V: TRBV20-1; J: TRBJ1-1; D: TRBD1; size: NA; CDR3: CSATGVNTEAFF; DNA: TGCAGTGCGACAGGGGTGAACACTGAAGCTTTCTTT
V: TRBV5-1; J: TRBJ2-7; D: NA; size: NA; CDR3: CASSFRPTNGEQYF; DNA: TGCGCCAGCAGCTTCAGGCCCACTAACGGCGAGCAGTACTTC
V: TRBV12-3/TRBV12-4; J: TRBJ2-3; D: NA; size: NA; CDR3: CASRRGGSDTQYF; DNA: TGTGCCAGCAGGAGGGGGGGGTCAGATACGCAGTATTTT
V: TRBV20-1; J: TRBJ2-3; D: NA; size: NA; CDR3: CSARAPVGSTDMQYF; DNA: TGCAGTGCTAGAGCCCCAGTGGGGAGCACAGATATGCAGTATTTT
V: TRBV12-3/TRBV12-4; J: TRBJ2-3; D: NA; size: NA; CDR3: CAVRGSGTDTQYF; DNA: TGTGCCGTAAGGGGATCAGGCACAGATACGCAGTATTTT
V: TRBV11-3; J: TRBJ2-5; D: NA; size: NA; CDR3: CASSLIVGETQYF; DNA: TGTGCCAGCAGCTTAATAGTTGGGGAGACCCAGTACTTC